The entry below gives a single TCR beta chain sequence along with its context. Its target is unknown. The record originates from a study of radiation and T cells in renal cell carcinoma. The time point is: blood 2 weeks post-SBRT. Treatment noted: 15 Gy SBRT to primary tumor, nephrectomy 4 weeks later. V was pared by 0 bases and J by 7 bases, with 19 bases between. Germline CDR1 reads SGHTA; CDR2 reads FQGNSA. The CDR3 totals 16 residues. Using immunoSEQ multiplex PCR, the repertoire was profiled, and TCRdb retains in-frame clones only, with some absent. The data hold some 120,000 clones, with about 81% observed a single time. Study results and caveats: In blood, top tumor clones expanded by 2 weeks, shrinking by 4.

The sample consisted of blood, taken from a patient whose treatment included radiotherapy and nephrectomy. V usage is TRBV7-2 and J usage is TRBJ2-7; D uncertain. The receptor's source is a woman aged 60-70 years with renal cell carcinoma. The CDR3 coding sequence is TGTGCCAGCAGCTTAGCGAGGACGGCCAGAGTTTGGGAGCAGTACTTC. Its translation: CASSLARTARVWEQYF.